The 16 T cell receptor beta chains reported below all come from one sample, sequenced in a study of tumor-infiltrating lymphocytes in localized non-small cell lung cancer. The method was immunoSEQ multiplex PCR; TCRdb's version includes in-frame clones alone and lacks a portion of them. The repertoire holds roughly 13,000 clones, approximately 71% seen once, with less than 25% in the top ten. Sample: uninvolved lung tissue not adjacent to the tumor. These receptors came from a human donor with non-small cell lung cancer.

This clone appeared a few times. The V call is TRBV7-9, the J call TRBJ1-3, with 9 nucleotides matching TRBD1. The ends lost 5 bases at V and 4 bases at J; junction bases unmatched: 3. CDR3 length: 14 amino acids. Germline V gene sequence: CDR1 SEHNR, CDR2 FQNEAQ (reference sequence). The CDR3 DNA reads TGTGCCAGCAGCGGGACAGGGTCGGGAAACACCATATATTTT. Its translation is CASSGTGSGNTIYF.

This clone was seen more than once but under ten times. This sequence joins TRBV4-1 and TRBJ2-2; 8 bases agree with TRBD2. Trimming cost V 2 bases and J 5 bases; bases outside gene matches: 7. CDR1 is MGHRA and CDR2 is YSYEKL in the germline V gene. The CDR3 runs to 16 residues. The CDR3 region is CASSQQSGGPTGELFF. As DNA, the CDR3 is TGCGCCAGCAGCCAACAAAGCGGGGGTCCTACCGGGGAGCTGTTTTTT.

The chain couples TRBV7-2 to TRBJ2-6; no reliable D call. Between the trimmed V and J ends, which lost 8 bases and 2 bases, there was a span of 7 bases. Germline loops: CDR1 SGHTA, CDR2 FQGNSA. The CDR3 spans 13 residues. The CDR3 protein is CASVSPGANVLTF. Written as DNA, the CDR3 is TGTGCCAGCGTGTCCCCTGGGGCCAACGTCCTGACTTTC.

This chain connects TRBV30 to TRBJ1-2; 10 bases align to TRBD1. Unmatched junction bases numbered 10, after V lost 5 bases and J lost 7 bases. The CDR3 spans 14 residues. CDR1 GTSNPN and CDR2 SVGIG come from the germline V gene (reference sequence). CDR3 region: CAWALDRGAAGYTF. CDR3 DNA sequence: TGTGCCTGGGCCTTGGACAGGGGGGCTGCTGGCTACACCTTC.

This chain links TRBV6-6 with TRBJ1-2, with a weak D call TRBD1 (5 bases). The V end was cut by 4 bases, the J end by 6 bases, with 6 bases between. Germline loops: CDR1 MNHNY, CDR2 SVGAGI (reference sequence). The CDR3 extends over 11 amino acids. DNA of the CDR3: TGTGCCAGCAGTTGGGGGAATGGCTACACCTTC. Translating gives CASSWGNGYTF.

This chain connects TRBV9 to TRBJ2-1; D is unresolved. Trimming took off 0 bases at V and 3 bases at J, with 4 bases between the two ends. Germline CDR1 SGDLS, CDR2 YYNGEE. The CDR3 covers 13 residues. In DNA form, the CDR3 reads TGTGCCAGCAGCGTAGACAGCTACAATGAGCAGTTCTTC. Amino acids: CASSVDSYNEQFF.

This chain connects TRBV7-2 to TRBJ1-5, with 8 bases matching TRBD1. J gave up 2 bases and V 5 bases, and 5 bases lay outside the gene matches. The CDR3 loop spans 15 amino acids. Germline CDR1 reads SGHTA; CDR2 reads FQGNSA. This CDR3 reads CASSLDRGGNQPQHF. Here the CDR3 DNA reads TGTGCCAGCAGCCTCGACAGGGGAGGCAATCAGCCCCAGCATTTT.

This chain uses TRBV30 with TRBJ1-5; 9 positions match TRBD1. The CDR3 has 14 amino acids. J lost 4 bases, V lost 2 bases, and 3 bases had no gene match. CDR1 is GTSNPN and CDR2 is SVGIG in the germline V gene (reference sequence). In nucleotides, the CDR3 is TGTGCCTGGAGTTTTGGACAGGGGAATCAGCCCCAGCATTTT. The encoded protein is CAWSFGQGNQPQHF.

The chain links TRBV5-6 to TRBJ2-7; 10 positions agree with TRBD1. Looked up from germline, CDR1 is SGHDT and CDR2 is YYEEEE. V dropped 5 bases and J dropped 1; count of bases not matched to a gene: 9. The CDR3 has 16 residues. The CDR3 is CASSPDRGSPSYEQYF. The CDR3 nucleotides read TGTGCCAGCAGTCCGGACAGGGGGTCACCATCCTACGAGCAGTACTTC.

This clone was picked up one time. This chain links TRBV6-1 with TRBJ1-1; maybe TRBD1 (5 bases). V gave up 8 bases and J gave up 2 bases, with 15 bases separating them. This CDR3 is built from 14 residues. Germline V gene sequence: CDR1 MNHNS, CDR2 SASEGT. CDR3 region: CASRLSGANTEAFF. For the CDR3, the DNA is TGTGCCAGCCGACTTAGTGGGGCCAACACTGAAGCTTTCTTT.

The CDR3 protein is CSVDGVQETQYF. In DNA, the CDR3 is TGCAGCGTTGATGGGGTCCAAGAGACCCAGTACTTC. The chain couples TRBV29-1 to TRBJ2-5; D unclear. CDR1 SQVTM and CDR2 ANQGSEA come from the germline V gene. The CDR3 runs to 12 residues. V lost 3 bases to trimming and J lost 1 base, with 6 bases between them.

This CDR3 reads CASSLSGGSYEQYF. DNA of the CDR3: TGTGCCAGCAGTTTATCAGGGGGCTCCTACGAGCAGTACTTC. This chain connects TRBV27 to TRBJ2-7, with D possibly being TRBD1 (6 bases). The CDR3 sequence is 14 residues long. Germline V gives CDR1 MNHEY, CDR2 SMNVEV (reference sequence). The V and J ends lost 0 bases and 0 bases respectively, with 6 bases between them.

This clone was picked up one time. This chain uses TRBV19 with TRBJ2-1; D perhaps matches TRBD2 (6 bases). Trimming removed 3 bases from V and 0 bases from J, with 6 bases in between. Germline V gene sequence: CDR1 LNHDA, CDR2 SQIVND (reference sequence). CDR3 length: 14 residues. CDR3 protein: CASSIGGSYNEQFF. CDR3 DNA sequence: TGTGCCAGTAGTATCGGGGGCTCCTACAATGAGCAGTTCTTC.

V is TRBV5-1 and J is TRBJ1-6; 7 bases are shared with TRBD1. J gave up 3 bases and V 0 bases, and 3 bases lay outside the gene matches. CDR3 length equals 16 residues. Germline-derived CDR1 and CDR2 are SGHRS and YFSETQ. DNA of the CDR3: TGCGCCAGCAGCTTGGACAGGGGTGACTATAATTCACCCCTCCACTTT. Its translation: CASSLDRGDYNSPLHF.

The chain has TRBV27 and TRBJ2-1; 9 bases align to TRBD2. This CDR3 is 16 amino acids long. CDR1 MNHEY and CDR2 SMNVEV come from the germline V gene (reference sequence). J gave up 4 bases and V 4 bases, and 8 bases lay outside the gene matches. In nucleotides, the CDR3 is TGTGCCAGCAGTTCCCCTGGCGGGGGGGCGTACAATGAGCAGTTCTTC. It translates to CASSSPGGGAYNEQFF.

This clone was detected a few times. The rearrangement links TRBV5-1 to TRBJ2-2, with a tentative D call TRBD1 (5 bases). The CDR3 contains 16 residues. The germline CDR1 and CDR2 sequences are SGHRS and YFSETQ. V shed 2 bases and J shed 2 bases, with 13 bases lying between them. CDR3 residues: CASSFGSGLNTGELFF. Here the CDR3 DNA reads TGCGCCAGCAGCTTTGGGTCAGGGTTAAACACCGGGGAGCTGTTTTTT.